Below, one T cell receptor (beta chain) is given with its context. Using immunoSEQ multiplex PCR, the repertoire was profiled, and TCRdb retains in-frame clones only, with some absent. The sample lists more than 300,000 clones, around 84% occurring once. J was trimmed by 5 bases and V by 3 bases; bases with no gene match: 3. Germline CDR1 is SGHTA and CDR2 is FQGNSA. CDR3 length equals 14 residues. The data were obtained in a study of Ad26.COV2.S vaccination and SARS-CoV-2 variants. Treatment denoted: about 20 received Ad26.COV2.S at low or high dose, single or two shots; roughly 5 received placebo; per-sample allocation not given. Collection of samples fell on day 63 after the first vaccine or placebo injection.

The clonotype originates from a person between 18 and 65 years old who received the Ad26.COV2.S COVID-19 vaccine or a placebo. V is TRBV7-2 and J is TRBJ1-5, with 8 bases that match TRBD1. The sample here was peripheral blood, taken in a trial of Ad26.COV2.S vaccine versus placebo. CDR3 region: CASSFPGGDQPQHF. Here the CDR3 DNA reads TGTGCCAGCAGCTTCCCAGGGGGCGATCAGCCCCAGCATTTT.